This TCR beta chain was sequenced in a study of cytomegalovirus exposure and HLA in healthy donors. V lost 6 bases and J lost 3, with 18 bases in between. CDR1 and CDR2 (germline): MNHEY, SVGAGI. The CDR3 totals 15 residues. Primers for the PCR totalled 60 Vbeta and 13 Jbeta. Some clones are missing from TCRdb's copy, which holds only in-frame ones; the method was immunoSEQ multiplex PCR. The data contain over 150,000 clones, 68% of them seen just once; the ten biggest clones take up roughly 1.5%. J is TRBJ2-7 and V is TRBV6-5, with D possibly matching TRBD1 (6 bases). The receptor was derived from a man aged 50 to 59 in good health and CMV-seronegative. The sequencing sample was made of PBMCs. CDR3 amino acids: CASRVGAGVGYEQYF. CDR3 DNA sequence: TGTGCCAGCAGAGTTGGGGCAGGGGTCGGCTACGAGCAGTACTTC.